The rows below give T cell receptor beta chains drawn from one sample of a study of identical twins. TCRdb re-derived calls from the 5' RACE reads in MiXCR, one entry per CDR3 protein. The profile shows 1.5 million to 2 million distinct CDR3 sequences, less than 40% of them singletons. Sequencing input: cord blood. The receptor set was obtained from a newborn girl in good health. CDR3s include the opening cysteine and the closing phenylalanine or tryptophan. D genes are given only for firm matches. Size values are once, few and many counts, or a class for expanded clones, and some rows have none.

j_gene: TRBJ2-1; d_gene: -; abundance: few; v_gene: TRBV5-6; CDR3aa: CASSLPPIDEQFF; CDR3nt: TGTGCCAGCAGCTTGCCCCCTATCGATGAGCAGTTCTTC
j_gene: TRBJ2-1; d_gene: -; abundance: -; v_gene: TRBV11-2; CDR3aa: CASSLDYQKQFF; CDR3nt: TGTGCCAGCAGCTTAGACTATCAAAAGCAGTTCTTC
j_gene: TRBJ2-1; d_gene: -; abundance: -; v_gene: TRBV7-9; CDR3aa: CASSLILNLYNEQFF; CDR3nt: TGTGCCAGCAGCTTAATCCTCAACCTATACAATGAGCAGTTCTTC
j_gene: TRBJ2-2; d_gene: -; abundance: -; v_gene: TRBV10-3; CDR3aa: CAISEGLLTGELFF; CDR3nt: TGTGCCATCAGTGAAGGACTACTCACCGGGGAGCTGTTTTTT
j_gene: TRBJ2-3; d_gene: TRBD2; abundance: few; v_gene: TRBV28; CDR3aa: CARRFQGSGLAGDSPLSTDTQYF; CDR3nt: TGTGCCAGAAGGTTTCAAGGGTCGGGACTAGCGGGAGATAGCCCCCTTAGCACAGATACGCAGTATTTT
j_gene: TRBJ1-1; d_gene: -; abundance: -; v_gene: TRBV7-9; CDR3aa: CASSLVVPFNTEAFF; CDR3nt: TGTGCCAGCAGCTTAGTAGTACCCTTTAACACTGAAGCTTTCTTT
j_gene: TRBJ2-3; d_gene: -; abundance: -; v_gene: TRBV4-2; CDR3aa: CASSQAQRGAGAADTQYF; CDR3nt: TGTGCCAGCAGCCAGGCACAAAGGGGGGCGGGAGCAGCAGATACGCAGTATTTT
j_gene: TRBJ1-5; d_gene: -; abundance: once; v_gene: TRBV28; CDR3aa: CASSLERDNQPQHF; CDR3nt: TGTGCCAGCAGTTTAGAGAGAGACAATCAGCCCCAGCATTTT
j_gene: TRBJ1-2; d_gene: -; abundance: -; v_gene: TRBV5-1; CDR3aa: CASSLRALNYGYTF; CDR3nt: TGCGCCAGCAGCTTGAGGGCACTTAACTATGGCTACACCTTC
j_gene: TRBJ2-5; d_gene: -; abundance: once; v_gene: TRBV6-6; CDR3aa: CASSYSRLEYF; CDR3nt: TGTGCCAGCAGTTACTCTAGGCTCGAGTACTTC
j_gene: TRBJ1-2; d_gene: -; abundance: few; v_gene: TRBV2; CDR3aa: CASSDDGRTYGYTF; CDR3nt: TGTGCCAGCAGCGACGACGGGCGGACCTATGGCTACACCTTC
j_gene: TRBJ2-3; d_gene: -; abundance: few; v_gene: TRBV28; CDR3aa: CATSLGGPDTQYF; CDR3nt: TGTGCCACCTCGCTCGGCGGCCCAGATACGCAGTATTTT
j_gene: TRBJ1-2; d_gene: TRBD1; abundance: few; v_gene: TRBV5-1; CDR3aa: CASSWGTGINYGYTF; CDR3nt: TGCGCCAGCAGCTGGGGGACAGGCATAAACTATGGCTACACCTTC
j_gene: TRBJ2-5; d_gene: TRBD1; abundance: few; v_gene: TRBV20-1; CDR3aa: CSASRQGNEQYF; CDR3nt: TGCAGTGCTAGTAGACAGGGCAATGAGCAGTACTTC
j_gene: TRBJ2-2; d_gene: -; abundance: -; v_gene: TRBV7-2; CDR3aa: CASSPPGRRAYTGELFF; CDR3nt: TGTGCCAGCAGCCCTCCGGGGAGGCGGGCGTACACCGGGGAGCTGTTTTTT
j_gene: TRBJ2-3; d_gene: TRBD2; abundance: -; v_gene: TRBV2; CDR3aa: CASSDPWTSGGPGTDTQYF; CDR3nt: TGTGCCAGCAGTGACCCATGGACTAGCGGGGGCCCCGGCACAGATACGCAGTATTTT
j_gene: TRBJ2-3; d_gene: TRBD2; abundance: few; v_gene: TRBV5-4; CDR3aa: CASSLKWGTSGFTDTQYF; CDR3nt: TGTGCCAGCAGCTTGAAGTGGGGGACTAGCGGTTTCACAGATACGCAGTATTTT
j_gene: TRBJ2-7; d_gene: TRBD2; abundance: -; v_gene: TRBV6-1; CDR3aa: CASSVGLVNEQYF; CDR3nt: TGTGCCAGCAGTGTGGGACTAGTAAACGAGCAGTACTTC
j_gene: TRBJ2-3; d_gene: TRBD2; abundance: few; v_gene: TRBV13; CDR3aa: CASSLLAGIGTQYF; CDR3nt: TGTGCCAGCAGCCTCCTAGCGGGAATCGGTACGCAGTATTTT
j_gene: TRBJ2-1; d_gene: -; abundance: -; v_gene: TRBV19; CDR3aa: CASSTSGRVPYNEQFF; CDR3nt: TGTGCCAGTAGTACCAGCGGCAGGGTCCCATACAATGAGCAGTTCTTC
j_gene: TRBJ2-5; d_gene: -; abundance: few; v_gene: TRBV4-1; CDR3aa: CASSQASSETQYF; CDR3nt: TGCGCCAGCAGCCAAGCATCATCAGAGACCCAGTACTTC
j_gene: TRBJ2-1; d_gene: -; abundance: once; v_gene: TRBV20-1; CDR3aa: CSASLGAGNEQFF; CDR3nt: TGCAGTGCTAGTTTGGGGGCAGGAAATGAGCAGTTCTTC
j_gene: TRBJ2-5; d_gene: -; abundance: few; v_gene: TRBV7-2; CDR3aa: CASSFDPGIETQYF; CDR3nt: TGTGCCAGCAGCTTCGACCCGGGCATAGAGACCCAGTACTTC
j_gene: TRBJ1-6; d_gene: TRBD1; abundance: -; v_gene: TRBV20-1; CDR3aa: CSAPRQGSPLHF; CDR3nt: TGCAGTGCTCCCCGACAGGGTTCACCCCTCCACTTT
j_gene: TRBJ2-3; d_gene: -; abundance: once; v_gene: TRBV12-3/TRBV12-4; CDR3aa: CASSLVGQNTQYF; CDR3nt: TGTGCCAGCAGTTTAGTGGGACAAAATACGCAGTATTTT
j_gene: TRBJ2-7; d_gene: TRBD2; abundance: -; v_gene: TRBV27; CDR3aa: CASRGLDPYNEQYF; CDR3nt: TGTGCCAGCAGGGGACTAGACCCTTACAATGAGCAGTACTTC
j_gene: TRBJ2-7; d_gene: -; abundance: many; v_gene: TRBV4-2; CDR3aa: CASSHRGRGLSEQYF; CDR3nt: TGTGCCAGCAGCCATAGAGGCAGGGGTCTCTCCGAGCAGTACTTC
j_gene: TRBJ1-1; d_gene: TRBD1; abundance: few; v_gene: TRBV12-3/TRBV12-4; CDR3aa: CASIPTGVNTEAFF; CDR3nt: TGTGCCAGCATTCCGACAGGGGTGAACACTGAAGCTTTCTTT
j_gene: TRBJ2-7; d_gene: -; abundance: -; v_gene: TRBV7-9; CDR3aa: CASSFRTFPYEQYF; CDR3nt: TGTGCCAGCAGCTTCAGGACCTTCCCCTACGAGCAGTACTTC
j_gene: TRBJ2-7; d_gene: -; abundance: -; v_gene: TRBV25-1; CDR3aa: CASSKVRPPYEQYF; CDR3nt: TGTGCCAGCAGTAAAGTGAGACCTCCTTACGAGCAGTACTTC
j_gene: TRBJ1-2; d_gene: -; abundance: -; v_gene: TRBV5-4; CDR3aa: CASSLSAGTHYGYTF; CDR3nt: TGTGCCAGCAGCTTGTCGGCAGGGACACACTATGGCTACACCTTC
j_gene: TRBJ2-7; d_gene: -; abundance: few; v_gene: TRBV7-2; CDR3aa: CASSPRRSREQYF; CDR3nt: TGTGCCAGCAGCCCACGCCGGTCCCGCGAGCAGTACTTC
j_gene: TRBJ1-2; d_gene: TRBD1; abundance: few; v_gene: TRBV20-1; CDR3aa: CSARDRGQGYGYTF; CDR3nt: TGCAGTGCTAGGGACAGGGGGCAAGGCTATGGCTACACCTTC
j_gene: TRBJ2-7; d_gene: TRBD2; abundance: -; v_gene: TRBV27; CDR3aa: CASRKEGLATYEQYF; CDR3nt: TGTGCCAGCAGAAAGGAGGGACTAGCAACCTACGAGCAGTACTTC
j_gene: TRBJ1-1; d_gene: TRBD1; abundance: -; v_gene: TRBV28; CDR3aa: CASSLMGTGIEAFF; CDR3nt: TGTGCCAGCAGTTTAATGGGGACAGGGATCGAAGCTTTCTTT
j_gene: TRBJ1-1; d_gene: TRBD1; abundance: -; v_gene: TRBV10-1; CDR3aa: CASSRGLHREAFF; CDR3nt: TGCGCCAGCAGCAGGGGGCTTCACCGTGAAGCTTTCTTT
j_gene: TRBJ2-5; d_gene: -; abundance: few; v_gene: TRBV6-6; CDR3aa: CASSPELGTLWTQYF; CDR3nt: TGTGCCAGCAGCCCAGAACTTGGGACACTGTGGACCCAGTACTTC
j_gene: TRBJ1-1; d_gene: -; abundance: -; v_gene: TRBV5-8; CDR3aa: CASSHELGRINTEAFF; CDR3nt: TGTGCCAGCAGCCATGAGCTCGGGCGTATCAACACTGAAGCTTTCTTT
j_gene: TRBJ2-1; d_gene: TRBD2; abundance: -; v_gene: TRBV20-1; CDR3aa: CSGEGAGVREQFF; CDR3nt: TGCAGTGGAGAAGGAGCGGGAGTACGTGAGCAGTTCTTC
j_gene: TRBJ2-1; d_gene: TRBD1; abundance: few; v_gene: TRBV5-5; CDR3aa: CASSLVERDRAYNEQFF; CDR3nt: TGTGCCAGCAGCTTGGTAGAACGGGACAGGGCCTACAATGAGCAGTTCTTC
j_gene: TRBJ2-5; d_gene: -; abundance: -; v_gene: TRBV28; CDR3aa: CASASGGVEETQYF; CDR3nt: TGTGCCAGCGCCTCAGGTGGGGTGGAAGAGACCCAGTACTTC
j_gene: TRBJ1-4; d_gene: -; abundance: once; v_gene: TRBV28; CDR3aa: CASSFLMSEKLFF; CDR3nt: TGTGCCAGCAGTTTTTTAATGAGTGAAAAACTGTTTTTT
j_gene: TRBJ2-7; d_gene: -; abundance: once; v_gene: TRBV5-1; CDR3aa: CASSLGADSAEQYF; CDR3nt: TGCGCCAGCAGCTTGGGTGCGGACAGTGCCGAGCAGTACTTC
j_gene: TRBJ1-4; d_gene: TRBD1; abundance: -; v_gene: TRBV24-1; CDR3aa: CATSDPGTGSEKLFF; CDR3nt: TGTGCCACCAGTGATCCGGGGACAGGAAGTGAAAAACTGTTTTTT
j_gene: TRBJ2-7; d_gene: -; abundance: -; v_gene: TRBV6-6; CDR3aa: CASSYSVSQAYEQYF; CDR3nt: TGTGCCAGCAGTTACTCGGTCAGCCAAGCCTACGAGCAGTACTTC
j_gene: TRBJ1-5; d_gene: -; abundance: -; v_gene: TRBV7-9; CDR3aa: CASSRVDSNQPQHF; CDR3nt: TGTGCCAGCAGCCGAGTCGATAGCAATCAGCCCCAGCATTTT
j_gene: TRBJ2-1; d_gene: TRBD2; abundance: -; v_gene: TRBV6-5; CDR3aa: CASSYSTSGIHNEQFF; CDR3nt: TGTGCCAGCAGTTACTCGACTAGCGGGATCCACAATGAGCAGTTCTTC
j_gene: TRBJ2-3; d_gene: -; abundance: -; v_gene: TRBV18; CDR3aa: CASSPPPVSPTDTQYF; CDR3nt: TGTGCCAGCTCACCACCCCCGGTATCCCCCACAGATACGCAGTATTTT
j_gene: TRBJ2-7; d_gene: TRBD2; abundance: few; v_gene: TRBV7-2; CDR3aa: CASSLGGLARDEQYF; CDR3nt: TGTGCCAGCAGCCTCGGGGGACTAGCGAGGGACGAGCAGTACTTC
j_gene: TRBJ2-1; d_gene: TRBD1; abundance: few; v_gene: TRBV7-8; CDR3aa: CASSFWVPIRDRVNEQFF; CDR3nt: TGTGCCAGCAGCTTTTGGGTGCCGATCCGGGACAGGGTCAATGAGCAGTTCTTC
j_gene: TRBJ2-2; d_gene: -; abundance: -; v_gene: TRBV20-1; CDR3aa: CSARDQGPGELFF; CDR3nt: TGCAGTGCTAGAGATCAGGGACCCGGGGAGCTGTTTTTT
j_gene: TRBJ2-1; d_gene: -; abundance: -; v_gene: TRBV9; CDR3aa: CASSVGGGIYNEQFF; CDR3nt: TGTGCCAGCAGCGTTGGCGGCGGGATATACAATGAGCAGTTCTTC